These T cell receptor beta chains were read from a single sample in a study of glioma-infiltrating T cells. MiXCR was run by TCRdb on the multiplex PCR reads, yielding one entry per CDR3 protein. The sample shows around 90,000 distinct CDR3 sequences, 40% of them seen only once. The sequenced sample was glioma tissue, nonneoplastic brain tissue, or PBMCs (not recorded which). The source is a human donor with low-grade glioma or glioblastoma, undergoing nonglioma brain surgery, or in good health (not recorded which). Each CDR3 is given with its conserved first and last residue. The D gene is left open where the match is weak. A clone size is listed for some rows: how often the clone was seen (once, few, many), or a class if it is expanded.

D	V	J	size	CDR3	DNA
NA	TRBV7-6	TRBJ2-2	many	CASSLAEVTGELFF	TGTGCCAGCAGCTTAGCAGAGGTCACCGGGGAGCTGTTTTTT
NA	TRBV11-2	TRBJ1-1	many	CASSQDRNTEAFF	TGTGCCAGCAGCCAGGACAGGAACACTGAAGCTTTCTTT
NA	TRBV4-1	TRBJ2-7	many	CASRLRDAKGEQYF	TGCGCCAGCAGACTCAGGGACGCGAAGGGAGAGCAGTACTTC
TRBD2	TRBV6-1	TRBJ2-3	NA	CASSEIAGADAQYF	TGTGCCAGCAGTGAAATAGCGGGGGCAGATGCGCAGTATTTT
TRBD1	TRBV5-1	TRBJ1-1	NA	CASSLPVIRDRGNSGTEAFF	TGCGCCAGCAGCTTACCGGTGATACGGGACAGGGGCAATTCGGGCACTGAAGCTTTCTTT
NA	TRBV4-3	TRBJ1-3	many	CASSQDWGSSGNTIYF	TGCGCCAGCAGCCAAGATTGGGGGAGCTCTGGAAACACCATATATTTT
TRBD2	TRBV7-2	TRBJ2-1	NA	CASSSGLAWGNEQLF	TGTGCCAGCAGCTCCGGACTAGCGTGGGGCAATGAGCAGCTCTTC
TRBD2	TRBV5-1	TRBJ2-1	many	CASTIGGGTEQFF	TGCGCCAGCACAATTGGGGGGGGTACAGAGCAGTTCTTC
NA	TRBV6-6	TRBJ1-1	NA	CASKVGTGAFF	TGTGCCAGCAAGGTGGGAACCGGGGCTTTCTTT
NA	TRBV6-5	TRBJ1-6	NA	CATIEAPAAPHLHF	TGTGCCACCATCGAAGCCCCCGCAGCTCCTCACCTCCACTTT
NA	TRBV4-1	TRBJ2-5	many	CASSPRVNGAETQYF	TGCGCCAGCAGCCCCCGGGTGAACGGGGCTGAGACCCAGTACTTC
NA	TRBV5-1	TRBJ2-1	many	CASSLSQSSYNEQFF	TGCGCCAGCAGCTTGTCCCAGAGCTCCTACAATGAGCAGTTCTTC
TRBD1	TRBV28	TRBJ2-7	NA	CASSGDSMDLSYEQYF	TGTGCCAGCAGTGGGGACAGCATGGACCTCTCCTACGAGCAGTACTTC
NA	TRBV29-1	TRBJ2-7	many	CSAATDYEQYF	TGCAGCGCAGCGACAGACTACGAGCAGTACTTC
TRBD1	TRBV6-5	TRBJ1-4	NA	CGSSWDSQQLDEKLFF	TGTGGCAGCAGTTGGGACAGCCAGCAACTGGATGAAAAGCTGTTTTTT
TRBD1	TRBV19	TRBJ1-5	many	CASSTRDRLNQPQHF	TGTGCCAGTAGTACCCGGGACAGACTCAATCAGCCCCAGCATTTT
TRBD1	TRBV19	TRBJ1-1	many	CASTGTELNTEAFF	TGTGCCAGTACCGGGACAGAATTGAACACTGAAGCTTTCTTT
NA	TRBV7-2	TRBJ1-3	many	CASIRVVSGNTIYF	TGTGCCAGCATCCGAGTTGTCTCTGGAAACACCATATATTTT
NA	TRBV20-1	TRBJ1-1	NA	CSARRKKTEAFF	TGCAGTGCTAGACGAAAGAAAACTGAAGCTTTCTTT
NA	TRBV7-2	TRBJ1-6	many	CASSHDRLSSPLHF	TGTGCCAGCAGTCACGACAGATTGAGTTCACCCCTCCACTTT
TRBD1	TRBV10-3	TRBJ2-7	many	CAIRDRVAEQYF	TGTGCCATCCGGGACAGGGTAGCCGAGCAGTACTTC
TRBD1	TRBV7-9	TRBJ2-3	many	CASRERTGVGVGDTQYF	TGTGCCAGCAGGGAAAGGACAGGGGTCGGGGTAGGAGATACGCAGTATTTT
NA	TRBV10-3	TRBJ2-1	many	CAISLDTSSYNEQFF	TGTGCCATCAGTTTGGACACCTCCTCCTACAATGAGCAGTTCTTC
NA	TRBV5-1	TRBJ2-1	many	CASSRDGNNEQFF	TGCGCCAGCAGCCGGGACGGAAACAATGAGCAGTTCTTC
NA	TRBV28	TRBJ2-7	many	CASSLRGPSSYEQYF	TGTGCCAGCAGTTTGAGGGGCCCAAGCTCCTACGAGCAGTACTTC
NA	TRBV20-1	TRBJ1-4	NA	CSSSPSGPNEKLFF	TGCAGTTCTAGCCCCTCTGGCCCTAATGAAAAACTGTTTTTT
NA	TRBV28	TRBJ1-1	many	CASSPLLGDNTEAFF	TGTGCCAGCAGTCCCCTCTTGGGGGATAACACTGAAGCTTTCTTT
NA	TRBV29-1	TRBJ2-3	many	CSVRGSSTDTQYF	TGCAGCGTAAGAGGTTCCTCCACAGATACGCAGTATTTT
NA	TRBV20-1	TRBJ2-1	NA	CSGGANGGEQFF	TGCAGTGGCGGGGCAAATGGAGGGGAGCAGTTCTTC
TRBD2	TRBV3-1	TRBJ2-7	many	CASSRGGASGKEQYF	TGTGCCAGCAGCCGAGGCGGAGCTAGCGGGAAGGAGCAGTACTTC
NA	TRBV6-5	TRBJ2-5	many	CASSYSRYQETQYF	TGTGCCAGCAGTTACTCTAGATACCAAGAGACCCAGTACTTC
TRBD2	TRBV10-3	TRBJ2-2	many	CAIEGLAGTGELFF	TGTGCCATCGAAGGACTAGCGGGGACCGGGGAGCTGTTTTTT
TRBD1	TRBV9	TRBJ1-6	few	CASSIRQGGSPLHF	TGTGCCAGCAGCATTCGACAGGGAGGGTCACCCCTCCACTTT
TRBD2	TRBV2	TRBJ2-3	NA	CASKGLRTEWCTQYF	TGTGCCAGCAAGGGACTACGAACCGAGTGGTGTACGCAGTATTTT
NA	TRBV2	TRBJ1-5	many	CASSEEGTGTPVRPQHF	TGTGCCAGCAGTGAAGAGGGGACCGGGACGCCTGTCCGCCCCCAGCATTTT
NA	TRBV14	TRBJ1-1	many	CASSLLGEDTEAFF	TGTGCCAGCAGCCTCCTAGGGGAGGACACTGAAGCTTTCTTT
TRBD2	TRBV7-2	TRBJ2-1	NA	CDSSPTGTSNDEQFF	TGTGACAGCAGCCCCACCGGGACTAGCAACGATGAGCAGTTCTTC
TRBD2	TRBV4-2	TRBJ2-3	NA	CASSQGRLAGGGTQYF	TGTGCCAGCAGCCAAGGTAGACTAGCGGGAGGAGGTACGCAGTATTTT
TRBD2	TRBV5-4	TRBJ2-3	many	CASSLGGLAGSTDTQYF	TGTGCCAGCAGCTTGGGGGGACTAGCGGGGAGCACAGATACGCAGTATTTT
TRBD1	TRBV20-1	TRBJ1-6	NA	CSAASGGNALRF	TGCAGTGCCGCCTCAGGGGGTAACGCCCTCCGCTTT
NA	TRBV7-2	TRBJ2-7	many	CASSLVGTSYEQYF	TGTGCCAGCAGCTTAGTGGGGACCTCCTACGAGCAGTACTTC
NA	TRBV7-2	TRBJ2-7	many	CASSPGQPGAYEQYF	TGTGCCAGCAGCCCGGGACAACCGGGGGCCTACGAGCAGTACTTC
TRBD2	TRBV29-1	TRBJ2-5	many	CSVAPAGGGETQYF	TGCAGCGTTGCCCCGGCGGGAGGGGGGGAGACCCAGTACTTC
NA	TRBV6-9	TRBJ2-5	NA	CASSFGQPPETQYF	TGTGCCAGCAGTTTTGGGCAACCCCCGGAGACCCAGTACTTC
NA	TRBV6-1	TRBJ1-2	NA	CASGQEPFGGYTF	TGTGCCAGCGGCCAAGAACCGTTCGGTGGCTACACCTTC